This T cell receptor (beta chain) was sequenced in a study of T-cell reconstitution after alpha-beta-depleted transplantation in children. The CDR3 sequence is 16 residues long. Trimming pared 0 bases from V and 0 bases from J, leaving 12 bases between. Germline loops: CDR1 SGHKS, CDR2 YYEKEE (reference sequence). TCRbeta library construction was performed incorporating unique molecular identifiers. In TCRdb, the PCR reads were re-called with MiXCR into one record per CDR3 protein. Of 350,000 to 450,000 distinct CDR3 sequences in the sample, approximately 12% were seen once. V is TRBV5-5 and J is TRBJ2-5; D tentatively fits TRBD1 or TRBD2 (6 bases each). The TCR originated in a human donor who donated a stem cell graft to a child with Fanconi anemia. The sequencing used PBMCs, collected from the stem cell graft. This CDR3 reads CASSLGGRGDQETQYF. The CDR3 DNA sequence: TGTGCCAGCAGCTTGGGGGGGCGGGGAGACCAAGAGACCCAGTACTTC. The full variable domain, its missing parts supplied by reference TRBV5-5 and TRBJ2-5, is DAGVTQSPTHLIKTRGQQVTLRCSPISGHKSVSWYQQVLGQGPQFIFQYYEKEERGRGNFPDRFSARQFPNYSSELNVNALLLGDSALYLCASSLGGRGDQETQYFGPGTRLLVL.